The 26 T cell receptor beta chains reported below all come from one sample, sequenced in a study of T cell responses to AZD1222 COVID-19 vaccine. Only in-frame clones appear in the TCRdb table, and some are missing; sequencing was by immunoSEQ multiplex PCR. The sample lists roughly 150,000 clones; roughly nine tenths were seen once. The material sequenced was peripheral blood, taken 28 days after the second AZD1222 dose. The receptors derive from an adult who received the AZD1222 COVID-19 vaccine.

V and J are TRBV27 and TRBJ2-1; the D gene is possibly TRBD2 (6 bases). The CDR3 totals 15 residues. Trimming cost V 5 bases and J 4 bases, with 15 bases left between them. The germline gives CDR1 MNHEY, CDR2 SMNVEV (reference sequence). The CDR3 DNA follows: TGTGCCAGCAGTCCCCTCCGGGAGAGGTACAATGAGCAGTTCTTC. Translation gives CASSPLRERYNEQFF.

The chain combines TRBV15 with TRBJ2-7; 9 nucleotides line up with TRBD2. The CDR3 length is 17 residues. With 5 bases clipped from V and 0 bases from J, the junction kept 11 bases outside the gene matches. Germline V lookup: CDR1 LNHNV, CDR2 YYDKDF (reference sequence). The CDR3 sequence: CATSGRLAVRSSYEQYF. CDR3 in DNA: TGTGCCACCAGCGGACGACTAGCGGTCAGGAGCTCCTACGAGCAGTACTTC. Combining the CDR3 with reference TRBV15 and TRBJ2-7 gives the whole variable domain DAMVIQNPRYQVTQFGKPVTLSCSQTLNHNVMYWYQQKSSQAPKLLFHYYDKDFNNEADTPDNFQSRRPNTSFCFLDIRSPGLGDTAMYLCATSGRLAVRSSYEQYFGPGTRLTVT.

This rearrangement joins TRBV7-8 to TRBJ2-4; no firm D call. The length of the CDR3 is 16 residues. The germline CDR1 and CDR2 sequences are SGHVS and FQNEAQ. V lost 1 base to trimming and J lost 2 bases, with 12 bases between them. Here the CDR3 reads CASSLERFETKNIQYF. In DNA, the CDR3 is TGTGCCAGCAGCTTAGAAAGGTTCGAGACCAAAAACATTCAGTACTTC.

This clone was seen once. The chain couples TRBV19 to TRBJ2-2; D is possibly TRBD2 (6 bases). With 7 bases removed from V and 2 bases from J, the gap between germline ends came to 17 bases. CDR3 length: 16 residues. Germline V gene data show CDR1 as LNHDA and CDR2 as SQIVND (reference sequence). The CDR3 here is CASTGTLATNTGELFF. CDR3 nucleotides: TGTGCCAGTACCGGGACTCTTGCTACTAACACCGGGGAGCTGTTTTTT. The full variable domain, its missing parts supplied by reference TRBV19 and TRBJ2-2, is DGGITQSPKYLFRKEGQNVTLSCEQNLNHDAMYWYRQDPGQGLRLIYYSQIVNDFQKGDIAEGYSVSREKKESFPLTVTSAQKNPTAFYLCASTGTLATNTGELFFGEGSRLTVL.

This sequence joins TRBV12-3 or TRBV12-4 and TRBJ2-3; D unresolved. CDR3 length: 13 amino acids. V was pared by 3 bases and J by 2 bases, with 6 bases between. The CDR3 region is CASSLILTDTQYF. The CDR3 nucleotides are TGTGCCAGCAGTTTGATCCTCACAGATACGCAGTATTTT.

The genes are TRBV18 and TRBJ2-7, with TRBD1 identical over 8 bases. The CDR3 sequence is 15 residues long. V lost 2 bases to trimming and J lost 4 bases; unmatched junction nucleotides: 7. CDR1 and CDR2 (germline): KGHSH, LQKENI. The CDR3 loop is CASSPGTGWEYEQYF. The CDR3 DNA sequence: TGTGCCAGCTCACCAGGGACAGGTTGGGAATACGAGCAGTACTTC.

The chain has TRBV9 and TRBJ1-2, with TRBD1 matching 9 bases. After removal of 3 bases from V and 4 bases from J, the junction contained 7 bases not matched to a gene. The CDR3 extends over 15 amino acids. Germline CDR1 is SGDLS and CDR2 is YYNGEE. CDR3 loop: CASSGWTGVGYGYTF. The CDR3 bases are TGTGCCAGCAGCGGATGGACAGGGGTAGGCTATGGCTACACCTTC.

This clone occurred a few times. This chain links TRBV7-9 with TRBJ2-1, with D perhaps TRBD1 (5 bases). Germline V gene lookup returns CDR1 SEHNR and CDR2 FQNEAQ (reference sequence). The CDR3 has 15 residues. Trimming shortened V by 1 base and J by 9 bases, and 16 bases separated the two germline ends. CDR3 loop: CASSLGNRGVTEQFF. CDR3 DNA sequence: TGTGCCAGCAGCTTAGGTAATAGGGGTGTCACTGAGCAGTTCTTC.

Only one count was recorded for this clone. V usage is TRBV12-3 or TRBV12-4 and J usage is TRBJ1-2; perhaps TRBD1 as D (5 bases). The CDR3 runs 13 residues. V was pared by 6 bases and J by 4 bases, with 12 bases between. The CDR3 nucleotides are TGTGCCAGCAGCCAACAGGAGAGCTATGGCTACACCTTC. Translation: CASSQQESYGYTF.

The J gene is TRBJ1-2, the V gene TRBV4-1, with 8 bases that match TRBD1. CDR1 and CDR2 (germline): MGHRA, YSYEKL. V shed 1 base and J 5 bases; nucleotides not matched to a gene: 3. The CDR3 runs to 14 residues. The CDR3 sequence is CASSQGTGLYGYTF. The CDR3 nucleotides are TGCGCCAGCAGCCAAGGGACAGGGTTATATGGCTACACCTTC.

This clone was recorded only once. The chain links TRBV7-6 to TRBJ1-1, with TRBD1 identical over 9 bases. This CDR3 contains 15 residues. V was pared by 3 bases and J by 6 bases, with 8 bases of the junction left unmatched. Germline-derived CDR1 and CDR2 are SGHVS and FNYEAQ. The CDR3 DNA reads TGTGCCAGCAGCTTCCAGACAGGGGGTATCGCTGAAGCTTTCTTT. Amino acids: CASSFQTGGIAEAFF.

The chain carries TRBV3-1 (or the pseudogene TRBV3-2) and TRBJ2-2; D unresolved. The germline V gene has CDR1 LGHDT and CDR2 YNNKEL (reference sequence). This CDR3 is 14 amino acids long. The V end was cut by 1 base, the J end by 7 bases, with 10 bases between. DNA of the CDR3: TGTGCCAGCAGCCAAGGGCCCCAAGGCGGGGAGCTGTTTTTT. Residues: CASSQGPQGGELFF.

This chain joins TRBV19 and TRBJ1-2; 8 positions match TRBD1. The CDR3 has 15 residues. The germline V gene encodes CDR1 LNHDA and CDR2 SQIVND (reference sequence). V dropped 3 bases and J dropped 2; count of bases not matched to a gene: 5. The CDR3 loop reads CASSIGDRKNYGYTF. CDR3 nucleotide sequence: TGTGCCAGTAGTATCGGGGACAGGAAGAACTATGGCTACACCTTC.

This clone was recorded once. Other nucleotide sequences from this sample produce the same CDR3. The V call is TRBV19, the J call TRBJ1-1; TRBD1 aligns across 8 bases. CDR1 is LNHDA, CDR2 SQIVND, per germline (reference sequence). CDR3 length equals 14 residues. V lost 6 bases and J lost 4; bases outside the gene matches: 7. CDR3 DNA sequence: TGTGCCAGTAGAGACCGACAGGGGCCCACTGAAGCTTTCTTT. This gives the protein CASRDRQGPTEAFF.

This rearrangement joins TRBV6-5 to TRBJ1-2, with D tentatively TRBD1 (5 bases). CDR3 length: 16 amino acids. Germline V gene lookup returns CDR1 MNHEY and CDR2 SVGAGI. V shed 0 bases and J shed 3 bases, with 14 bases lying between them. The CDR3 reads CASSYSSPGLYYGYTF. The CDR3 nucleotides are TGTGCCAGCAGTTACTCCTCACCGGGACTCTACTATGGCTACACCTTC.

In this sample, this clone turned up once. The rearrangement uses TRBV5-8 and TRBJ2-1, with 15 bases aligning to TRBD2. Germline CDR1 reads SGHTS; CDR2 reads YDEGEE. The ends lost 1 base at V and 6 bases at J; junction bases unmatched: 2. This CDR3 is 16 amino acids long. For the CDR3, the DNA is TGTGCCAGCAGCTTGCCGGGACTAGCGGGAGGCAATGAGCAGTTCTTC. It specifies CASSLPGLAGGNEQFF.

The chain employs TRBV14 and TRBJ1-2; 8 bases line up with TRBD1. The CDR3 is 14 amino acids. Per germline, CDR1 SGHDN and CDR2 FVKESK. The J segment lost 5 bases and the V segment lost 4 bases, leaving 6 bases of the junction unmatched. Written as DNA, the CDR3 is TGTGCCAGCAGCCTAGCCGGGACAGGATATGGCTACACCTTC. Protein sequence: CASSLAGTGYGYTF.

CDR3 nucleotides: TGTGCCACCAGAAGCACAGGGGGTGCTGGAAACACCATATATTTT. As protein: CATRSTGGAGNTIYF. The chain links TRBV15 to TRBJ1-3, with 8 bases identical to TRBD1. Germline CDR1 and CDR2: LNHNV and YYDKDF (reference sequence). Trimming removed 6 bases from V and 2 bases from J; junction bases left unmatched: 6. The CDR3 is 15 residues long. The variable domain in full, with the rest retrieved from reference TRBV15 and TRBJ1-3, is DAMVIQNPRYQVTQFGKPVTLSCSQTLNHNVMYWYQQKSSQAPKLLFHYYDKDFNNEADTPDNFQSRRPNTSFCFLDIRSPGLGDTAMYLCATRSTGGAGNTIYFGEGSWLTVV.

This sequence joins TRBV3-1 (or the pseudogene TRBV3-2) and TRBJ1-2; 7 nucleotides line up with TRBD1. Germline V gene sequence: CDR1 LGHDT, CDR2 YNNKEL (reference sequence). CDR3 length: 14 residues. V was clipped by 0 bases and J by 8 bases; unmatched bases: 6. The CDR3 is CASSQDLQGRGYTF. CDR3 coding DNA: TGTGCCAGCAGCCAAGACCTACAGGGGCGAGGCTACACCTTC.

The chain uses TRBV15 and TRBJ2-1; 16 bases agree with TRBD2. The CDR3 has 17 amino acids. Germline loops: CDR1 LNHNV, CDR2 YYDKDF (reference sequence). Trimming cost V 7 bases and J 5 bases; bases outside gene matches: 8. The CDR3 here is CATTGLAGGPGNNEQFF. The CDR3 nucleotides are TGTGCCACCACGGGACTAGCGGGAGGGCCAGGGAACAATGAGCAGTTCTTC.

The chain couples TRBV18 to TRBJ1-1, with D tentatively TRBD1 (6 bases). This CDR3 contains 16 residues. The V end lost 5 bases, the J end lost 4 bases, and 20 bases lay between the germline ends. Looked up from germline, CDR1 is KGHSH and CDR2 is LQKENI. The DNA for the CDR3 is TGTGCCAGCTCAGACCTCCCGGACAGAATAGGCACTGAAGCTTTCTTT. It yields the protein CASSDLPDRIGTEAFF.

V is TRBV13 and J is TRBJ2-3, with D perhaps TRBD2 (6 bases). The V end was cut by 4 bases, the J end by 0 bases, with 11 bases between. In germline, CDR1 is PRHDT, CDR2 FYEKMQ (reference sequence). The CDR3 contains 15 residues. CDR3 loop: CASSYRDSSTDTQYF. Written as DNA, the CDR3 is TGTGCCAGCAGCTACCGGGACTCTAGCACAGATACGCAGTATTTT.

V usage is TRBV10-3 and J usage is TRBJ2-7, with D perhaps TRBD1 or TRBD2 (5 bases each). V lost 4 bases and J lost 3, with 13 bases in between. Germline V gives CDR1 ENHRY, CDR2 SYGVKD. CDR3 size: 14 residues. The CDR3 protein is CAISGGDLLYEQYF. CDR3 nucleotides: TGTGCCATCAGTGGAGGGGATCTACTCTACGAGCAGTACTTC.

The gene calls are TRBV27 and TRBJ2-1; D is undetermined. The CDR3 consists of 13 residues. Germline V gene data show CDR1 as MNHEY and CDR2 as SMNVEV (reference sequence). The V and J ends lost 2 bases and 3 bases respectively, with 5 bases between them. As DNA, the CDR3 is TGTGCCAGCAGTTTACGTTTCTACAATGAGCAGTTCTTC. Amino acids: CASSLRFYNEQFF.

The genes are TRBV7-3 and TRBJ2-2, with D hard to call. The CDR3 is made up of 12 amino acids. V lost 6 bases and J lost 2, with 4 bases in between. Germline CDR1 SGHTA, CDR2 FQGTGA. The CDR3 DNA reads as TGTGCCAGCAGTCTAAACACCGGGGAGCTGTTTTTT. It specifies CASSLNTGELFF.

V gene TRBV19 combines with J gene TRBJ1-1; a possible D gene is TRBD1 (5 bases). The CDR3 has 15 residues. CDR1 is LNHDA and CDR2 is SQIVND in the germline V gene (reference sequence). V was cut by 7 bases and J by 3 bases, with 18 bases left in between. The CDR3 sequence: CASTDGGYFDTEAFF. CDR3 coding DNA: TGTGCCAGTACAGATGGGGGGTACTTTGACACTGAAGCTTTCTTT.